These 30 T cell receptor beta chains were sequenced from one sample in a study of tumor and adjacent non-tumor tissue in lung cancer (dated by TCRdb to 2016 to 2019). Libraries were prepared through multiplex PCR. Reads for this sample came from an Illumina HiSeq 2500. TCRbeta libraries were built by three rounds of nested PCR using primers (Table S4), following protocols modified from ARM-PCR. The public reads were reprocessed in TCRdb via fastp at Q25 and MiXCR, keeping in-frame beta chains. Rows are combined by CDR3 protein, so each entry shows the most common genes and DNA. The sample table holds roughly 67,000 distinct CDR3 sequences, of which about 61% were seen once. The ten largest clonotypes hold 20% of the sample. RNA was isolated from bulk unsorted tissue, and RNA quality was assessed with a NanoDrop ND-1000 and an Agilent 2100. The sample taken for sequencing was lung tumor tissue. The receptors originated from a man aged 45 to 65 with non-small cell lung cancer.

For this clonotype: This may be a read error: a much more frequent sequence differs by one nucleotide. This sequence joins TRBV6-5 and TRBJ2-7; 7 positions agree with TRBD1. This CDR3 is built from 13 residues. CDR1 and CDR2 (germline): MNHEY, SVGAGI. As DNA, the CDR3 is TGTACCAGCAGTATCGGGACAGAATCCGAGCAGTACTTC. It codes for CTSSIGTESEQYF.

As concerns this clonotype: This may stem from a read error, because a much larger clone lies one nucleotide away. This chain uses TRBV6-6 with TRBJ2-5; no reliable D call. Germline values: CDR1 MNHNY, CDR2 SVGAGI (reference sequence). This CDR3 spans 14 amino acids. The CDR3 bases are TGTGCCAGCAGTCGCCCCCCCGAAGAAGAGATCCAGTACTTC. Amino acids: CASSRPPEEEIQYF.

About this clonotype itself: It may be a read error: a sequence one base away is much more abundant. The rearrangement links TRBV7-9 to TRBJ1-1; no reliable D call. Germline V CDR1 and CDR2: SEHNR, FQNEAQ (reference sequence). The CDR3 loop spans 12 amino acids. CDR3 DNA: TGTGTCAGTTCTTACCGCGGCAGGGAAGCTTTCTTT. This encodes CVSSYRGREAFF.

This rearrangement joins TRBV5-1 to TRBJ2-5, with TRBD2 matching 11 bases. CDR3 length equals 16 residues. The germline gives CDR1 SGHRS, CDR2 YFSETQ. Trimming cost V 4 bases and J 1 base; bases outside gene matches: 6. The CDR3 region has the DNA TGCGCCAGCAGCCGCTCGACTAGCGGGATCCAAGAGACCCAGTACTTC. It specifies CASSRSTSGIQETQYF.

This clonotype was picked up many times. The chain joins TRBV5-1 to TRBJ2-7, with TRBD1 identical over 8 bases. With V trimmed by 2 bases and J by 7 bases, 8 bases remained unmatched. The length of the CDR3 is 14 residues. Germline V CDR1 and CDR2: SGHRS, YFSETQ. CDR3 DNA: TGCGCCAGCAGCTTACTATCAGGGGGCGGGGAGCAGTACTTC. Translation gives CASSLLSGGGEQYF.

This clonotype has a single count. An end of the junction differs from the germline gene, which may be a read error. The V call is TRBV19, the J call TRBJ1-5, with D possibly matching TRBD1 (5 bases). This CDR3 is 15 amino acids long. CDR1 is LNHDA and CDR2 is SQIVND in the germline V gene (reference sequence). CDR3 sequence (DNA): TGTGCCAGTAATGCCGAAATGGGTGGGGGTCAGCCTCAGCATTTT. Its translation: CASNAEMGGGQPQHF.

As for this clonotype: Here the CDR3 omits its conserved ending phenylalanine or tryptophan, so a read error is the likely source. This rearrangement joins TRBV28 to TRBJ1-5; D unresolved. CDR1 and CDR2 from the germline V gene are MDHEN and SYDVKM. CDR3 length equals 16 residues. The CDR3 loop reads CASSLVGWASNQPQHS. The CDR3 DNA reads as TGTGCCAGCAGTTTAGTAGGTTGGGCGAGCAATCAACCCCAGCATTCT.

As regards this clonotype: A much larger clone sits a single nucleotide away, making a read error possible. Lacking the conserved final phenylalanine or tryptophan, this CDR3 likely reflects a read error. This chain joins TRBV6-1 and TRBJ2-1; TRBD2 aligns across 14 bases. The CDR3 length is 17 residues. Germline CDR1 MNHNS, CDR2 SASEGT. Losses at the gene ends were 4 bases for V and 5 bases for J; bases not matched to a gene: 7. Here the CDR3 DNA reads TGTGCCAGCAGTGGACTAGCGGGAGGGCTTTTCGACAATGAGCAGTTCCTC. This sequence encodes CASSGLAGGLFDNEQFL.

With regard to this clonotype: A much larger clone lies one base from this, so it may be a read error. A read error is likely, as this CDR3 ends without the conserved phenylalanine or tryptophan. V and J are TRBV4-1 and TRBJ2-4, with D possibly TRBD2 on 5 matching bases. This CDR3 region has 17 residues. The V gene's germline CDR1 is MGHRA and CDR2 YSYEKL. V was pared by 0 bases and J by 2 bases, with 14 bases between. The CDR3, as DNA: TGCGCCAGCAGCCAAGACCAGGTGGCGGGTACCAAAAACATTCAGTACCTC. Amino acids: CASSQDQVAGTKNIQYL.

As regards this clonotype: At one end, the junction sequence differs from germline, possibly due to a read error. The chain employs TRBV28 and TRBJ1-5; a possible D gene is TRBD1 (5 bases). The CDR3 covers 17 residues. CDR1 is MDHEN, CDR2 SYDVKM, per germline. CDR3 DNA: TGTGTCAGCAGTCGAACGGGGGGAAGGTTGAGCAATCAGCCCCAGCAGTTT. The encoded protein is CVSSRTGGRLSNQPQQF.

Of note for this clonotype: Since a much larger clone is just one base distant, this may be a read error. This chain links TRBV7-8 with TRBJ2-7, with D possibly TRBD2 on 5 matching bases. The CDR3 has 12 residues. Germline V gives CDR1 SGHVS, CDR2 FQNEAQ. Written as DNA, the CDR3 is TGTGCCAGCAGCTTGGACTCCTACGATCAGTACTTC. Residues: CASSLDSYDQYF.

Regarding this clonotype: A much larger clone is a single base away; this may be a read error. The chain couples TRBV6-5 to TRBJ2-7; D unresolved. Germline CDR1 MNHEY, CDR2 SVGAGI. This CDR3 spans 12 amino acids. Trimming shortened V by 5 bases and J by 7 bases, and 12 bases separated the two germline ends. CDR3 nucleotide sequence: TGTGCCAGCAGTCGGACGGTCGGGGAGCAGTACTTC. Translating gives CASSRTVGEQYF.

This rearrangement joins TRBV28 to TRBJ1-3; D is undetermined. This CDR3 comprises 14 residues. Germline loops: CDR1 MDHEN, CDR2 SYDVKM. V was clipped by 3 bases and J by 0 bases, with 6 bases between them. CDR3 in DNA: TGTGCCAGCAGTTTTCCCTACTCTGGAAACACCATATATTTT. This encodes CASSFPYSGNTIYF. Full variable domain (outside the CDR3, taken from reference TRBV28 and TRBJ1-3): DVKVTQSSRYLVKRTGEKVFLECVQDMDHENMFWYRQDPGLGLRLIYFSYDVKMKEKGDIPEGYSVSREKKERFSLILESASTNQTSMYLCASSFPYSGNTIYFGEGSWLTVV.

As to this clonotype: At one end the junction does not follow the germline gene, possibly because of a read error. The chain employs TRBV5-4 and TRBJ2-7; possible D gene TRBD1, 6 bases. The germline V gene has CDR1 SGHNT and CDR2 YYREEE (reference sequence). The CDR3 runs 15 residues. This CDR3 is CASSMGRDNSYEQYF. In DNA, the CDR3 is TGTGCCAGCAGCATGGGTCGGGACAACTCCTACGAACAGTACTTC.

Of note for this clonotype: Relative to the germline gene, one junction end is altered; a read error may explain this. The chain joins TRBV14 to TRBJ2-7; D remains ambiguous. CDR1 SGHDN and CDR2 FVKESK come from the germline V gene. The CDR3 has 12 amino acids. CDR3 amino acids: CTSNQALGEQYF. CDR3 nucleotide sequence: TGTACCAGCAACCAGGCTTTGGGTGAGCAGTACTTC.

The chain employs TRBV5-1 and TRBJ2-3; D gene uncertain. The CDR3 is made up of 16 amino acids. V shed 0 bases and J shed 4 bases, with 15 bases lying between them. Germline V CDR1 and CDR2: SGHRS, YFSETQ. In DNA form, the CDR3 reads TGCGCCAGCAGCTTGGCCAGGACCGCCTCCGCAGATACGCAGTATTTT. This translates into CASSLARTASADTQYF.

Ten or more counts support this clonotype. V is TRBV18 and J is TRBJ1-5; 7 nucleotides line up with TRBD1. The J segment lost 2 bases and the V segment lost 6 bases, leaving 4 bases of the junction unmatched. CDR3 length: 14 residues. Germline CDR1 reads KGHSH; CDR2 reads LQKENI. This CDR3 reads CASSQGDGNQPQHF. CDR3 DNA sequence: TGTGCCAGCTCTCAGGGGGACGGCAATCAGCCCCAGCATTTT.

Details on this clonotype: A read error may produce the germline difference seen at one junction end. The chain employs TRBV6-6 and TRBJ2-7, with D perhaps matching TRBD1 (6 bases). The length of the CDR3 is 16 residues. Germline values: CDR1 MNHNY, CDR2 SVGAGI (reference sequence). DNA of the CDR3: TGTGCTAGCAGTTACTCGGGTTCCGGGACACGGTACGAGCAGTACTTC. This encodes CASSYSGSGTRYEQYF.

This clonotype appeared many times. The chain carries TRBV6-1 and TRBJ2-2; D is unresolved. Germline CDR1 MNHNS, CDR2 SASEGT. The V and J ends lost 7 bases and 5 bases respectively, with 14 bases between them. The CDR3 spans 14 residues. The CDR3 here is CASILSVLTGELFF. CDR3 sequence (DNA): TGTGCCAGCATTCTCTCCGTCCTGACCGGGGAGCTGTTTTTT.

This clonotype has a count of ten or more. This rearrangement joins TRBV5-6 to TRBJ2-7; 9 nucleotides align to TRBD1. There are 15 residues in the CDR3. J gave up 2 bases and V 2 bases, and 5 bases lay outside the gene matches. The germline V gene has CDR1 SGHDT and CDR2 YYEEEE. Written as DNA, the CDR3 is TGTGCCAGCAGCTTTACAGGGGGCCGTACCTACGAGCAGTACTTC. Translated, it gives CASSFTGGRTYEQYF.

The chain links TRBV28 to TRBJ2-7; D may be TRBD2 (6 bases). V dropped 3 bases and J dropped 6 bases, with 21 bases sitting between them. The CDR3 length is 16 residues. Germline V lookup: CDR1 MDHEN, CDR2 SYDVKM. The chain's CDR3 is CASSFPRTTGRPEQYF. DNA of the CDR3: TGTGCCAGCAGTTTCCCCCGGACTACCGGGAGACCCGAGCAGTACTTC.

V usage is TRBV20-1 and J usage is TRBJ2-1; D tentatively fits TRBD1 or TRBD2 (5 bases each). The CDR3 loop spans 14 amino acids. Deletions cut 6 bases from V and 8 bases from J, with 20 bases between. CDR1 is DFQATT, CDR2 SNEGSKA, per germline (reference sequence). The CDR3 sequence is CSAISLGTVDEQFF. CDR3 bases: TGCAGTGCCATTAGCTTGGGGACCGTGGATGAGCAGTTCTTC.

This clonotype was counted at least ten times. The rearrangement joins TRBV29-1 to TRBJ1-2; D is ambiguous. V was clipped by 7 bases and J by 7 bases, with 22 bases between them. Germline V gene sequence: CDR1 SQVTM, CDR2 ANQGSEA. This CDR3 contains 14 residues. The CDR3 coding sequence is TGCAGCGCAAGGGCCGATCTCCTGTGGGGTGGCTACACCTTC. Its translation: CSARADLLWGGYTF.

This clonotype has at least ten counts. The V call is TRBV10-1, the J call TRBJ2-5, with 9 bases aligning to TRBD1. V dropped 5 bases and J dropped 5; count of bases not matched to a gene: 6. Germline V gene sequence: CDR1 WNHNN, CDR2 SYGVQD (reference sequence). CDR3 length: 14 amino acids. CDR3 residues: CASSPGTGLETQYF. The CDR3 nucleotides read TGCGCCAGCAGTCCCGGGACAGGGTTGGAGACCCAGTACTTC.

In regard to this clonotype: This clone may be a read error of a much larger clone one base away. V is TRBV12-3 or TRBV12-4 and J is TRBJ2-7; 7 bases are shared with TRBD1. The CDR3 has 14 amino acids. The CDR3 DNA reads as TGTGACAGCAGTTTGGACAGGCCAGCCTACGAGCAGTACTTC. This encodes CDSSLDRPAYEQYF.

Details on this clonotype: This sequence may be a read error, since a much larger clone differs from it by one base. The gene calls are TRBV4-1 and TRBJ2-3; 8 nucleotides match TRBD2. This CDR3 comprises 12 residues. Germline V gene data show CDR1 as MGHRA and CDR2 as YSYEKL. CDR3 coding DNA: TGCTCCAGCAGCCTGGACGGGACTAGGCGCGATTTT. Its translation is CSSSLDGTRRDF.

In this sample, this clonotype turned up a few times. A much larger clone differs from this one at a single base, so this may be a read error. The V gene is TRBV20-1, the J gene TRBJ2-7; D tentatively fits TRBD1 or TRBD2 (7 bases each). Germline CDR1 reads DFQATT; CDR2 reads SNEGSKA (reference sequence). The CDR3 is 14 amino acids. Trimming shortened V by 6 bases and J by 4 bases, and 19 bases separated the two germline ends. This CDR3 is CSARVGGGAYEQYF. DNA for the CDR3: TGCAGTGCCCGGGTGGGAGGGGGCGCGTACGAGCAGTACTTC.

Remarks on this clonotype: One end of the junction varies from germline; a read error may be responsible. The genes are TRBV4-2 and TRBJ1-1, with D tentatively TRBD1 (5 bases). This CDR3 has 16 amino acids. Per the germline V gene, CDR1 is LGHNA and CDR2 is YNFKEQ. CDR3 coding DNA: TGCGCCAGGAGCCAAGATGGGACCGACTGGAGAACTGAAGCTTTCTTT. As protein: CARSQDGTDWRTEAFF.

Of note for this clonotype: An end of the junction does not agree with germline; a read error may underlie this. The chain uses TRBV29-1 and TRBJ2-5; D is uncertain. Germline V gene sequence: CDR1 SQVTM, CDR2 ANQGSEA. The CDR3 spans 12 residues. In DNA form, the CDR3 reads TGCAGCGTGACATTTGGGATAGAGACCCAGCACTTT. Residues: CSVTFGIETQHF.

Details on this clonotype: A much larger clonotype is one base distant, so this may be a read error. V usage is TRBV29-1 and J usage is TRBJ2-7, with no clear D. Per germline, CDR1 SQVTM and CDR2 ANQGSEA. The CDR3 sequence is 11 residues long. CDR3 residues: CSVVTLYEHYF. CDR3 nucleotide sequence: TGCAGCGTTGTCACTCTCTACGAGCACTACTTC.